This record covers a single T cell receptor beta chain. Its target is unknown. The data belong to a study of T cell responses to AZD1222 COVID-19 vaccine. Study-wide results and limits: Baseline testing showed seropositivity in only five or six AZD1222 recipients.

Germline CDR1 MDHEN, CDR2 SYDVKM. V gave up 1 base and J gave up 3 bases, with 13 bases separating them. This CDR3 region has 16 residues. The table came from immunoSEQ multiplex PCR; TCRdb's copy has only in-frame clones and leaves some out. Of 150,000 to 200,000 clones listed, about 94% are singletons. Source: peripheral blood, taken on day 0 of AZD1222 vaccination. The receptor's source is an adult in good health. The chain uses TRBV28 and TRBJ1-5, with D perhaps matching TRBD1 (6 bases). This CDR3 is CASSLSSRGFNQPQHF. CDR3 DNA: TGTGCCAGCAGTTTATCATCCAGGGGCTTCAATCAGCCCCAGCATTTT.